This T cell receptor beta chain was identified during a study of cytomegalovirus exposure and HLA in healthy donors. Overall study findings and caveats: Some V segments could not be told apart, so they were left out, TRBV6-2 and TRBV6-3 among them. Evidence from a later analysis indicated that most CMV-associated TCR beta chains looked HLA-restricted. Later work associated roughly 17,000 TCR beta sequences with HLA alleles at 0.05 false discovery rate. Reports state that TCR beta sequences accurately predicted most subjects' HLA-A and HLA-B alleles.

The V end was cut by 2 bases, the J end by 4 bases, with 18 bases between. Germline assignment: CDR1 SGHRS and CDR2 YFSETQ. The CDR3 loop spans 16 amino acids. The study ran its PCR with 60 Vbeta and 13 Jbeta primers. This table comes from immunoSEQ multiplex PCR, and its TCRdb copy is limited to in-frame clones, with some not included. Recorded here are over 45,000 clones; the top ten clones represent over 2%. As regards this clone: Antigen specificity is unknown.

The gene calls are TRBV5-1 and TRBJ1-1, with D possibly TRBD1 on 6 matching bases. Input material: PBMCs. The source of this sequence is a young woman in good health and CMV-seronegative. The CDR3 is CASSLQGILRGTEAFF. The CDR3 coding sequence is TGCGCCAGCAGCTTACAGGGTATCCTGAGGGGCACTGAAGCTTTCTTT.